The TCR beta chain under discussion was sequenced for a study of Graves' ophthalmopathy and Graves' hyperthyroidism. This clonotype was detected ten times or more. Those donors who had ophthalmopathy presented with moderate-to-severe activity, a CAS of ≥3, a NOSPECS of ≥4 and a duration under 3 months. Uncontrolled infections, pregnancy, lactation or other autoimmune diseases led to patient exclusion. Each diagnosis was determined on the basis of clinical symptoms, serum thyroxine, TRAb, thyroid ultrasound and orbital computed tomography. Researchers took RNA transcripts and amplified TCR beta CDR3 regions from them. RT-PCR in the first round used HTBI primers; a second-round multiplex PCR followed. TCRdb reprocessed the multiplex PCR reads with MiXCR, giving one entry per CDR3 protein. The repertoire includes approximately 640,000 distinct CDR3 sequences, about 38% of them detected once, and over 2.5% sits in the top ten.

The germline CDR1 and CDR2 sequences are SNHLY and FYNNEI. The CDR3 has 12 amino acids. Trimming removed 3 bases from V and 13 bases from J, with 10 bases in between. The chain recombines TRBV2 with TRBJ1-6; no firm D call. Sequences were obtained from peripheral blood. This clonotype was obtained from an adult man with Graves' ophthalmopathy. The CDR3 DNA reads as TGTGCCAGCAGTGAGGGTAGCGGGCCCCTCCACTTT. Its protein is CASSEGSGPLHF.